This T cell receptor beta chain was observed in a study of beta chain features in type 1 diabetes. Study observations and caveats: TCRB CDR3s from Type 1 diabetes patients were moderately but significantly shorter in all four CD4+ subsets.

What was sequenced were expressed TCRB transcripts, since all of the isolated RNA had been reverse transcribed. The method was immunoSEQ multiplex PCR; TCRdb's version includes in-frame clones alone and lacks a portion of them. In the table there are about 240,000 clones, 11% to 15% of which are singletons. As concerns this clone: Antigen specificity is unknown.

Germline CDR1 and CDR2: SGHVS and FQNEAQ. V lost 5 bases, J lost 2 bases, and 9 bases lay in between. The CDR3 covers 13 residues. The sample comprised naive CD4+ T cells from blood. The source of this sequence is a man aged 30 to 39 with type 1 diabetes. The chain combines TRBV7-8 with TRBJ2-5; tentatively, D is TRBD2 (5 bases). The CDR3 DNA reads as TGTGCCAGCAGCACGGGATATCAAGAGACCCAGTACTTC. Its translation: CASSTGYQETQYF.